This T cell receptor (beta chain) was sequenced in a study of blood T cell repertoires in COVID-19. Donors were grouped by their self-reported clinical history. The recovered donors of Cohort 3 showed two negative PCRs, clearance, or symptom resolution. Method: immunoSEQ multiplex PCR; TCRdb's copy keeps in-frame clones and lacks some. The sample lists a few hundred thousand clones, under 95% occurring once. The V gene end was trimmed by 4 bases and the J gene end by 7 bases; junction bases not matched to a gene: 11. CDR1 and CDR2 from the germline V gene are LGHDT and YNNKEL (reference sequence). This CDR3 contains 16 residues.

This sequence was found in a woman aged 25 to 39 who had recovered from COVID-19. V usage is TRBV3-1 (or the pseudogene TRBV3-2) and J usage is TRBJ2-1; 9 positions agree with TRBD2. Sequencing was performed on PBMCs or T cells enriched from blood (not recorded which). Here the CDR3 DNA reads TGTGCCAGCAGCCTTCTTAGCGGGAGTGGTTTTAATGAGCAGTTCTTC. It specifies CASSLLSGSGFNEQFF.